One sample yielded the 21 T cell receptor beta chains listed below, sequenced in a study of radiation and T cells in renal cell carcinoma. As for time point: blood 2 weeks post-SBRT. As for treatment: 15 Gy SBRT to primary tumor, nephrectomy 4 weeks later. Assay used: immunoSEQ multiplex PCR; TCRdb lists only in-frame clones, some missing. Of 150,000 or so clones detected, 87% appear once; the ten largest clones hold 10% to 15%. This material consisted of blood, taken from a patient whose treatment included radiotherapy and nephrectomy. The receptors originated from a woman between 45 and 60 years old with renal cell carcinoma.

This chain links TRBV5-1 with TRBJ1-1; D remains unclear. The CDR3 runs to 15 residues. CDR1 and CDR2 from the germline V gene are SGHRS and YFSETQ. V was shortened by 3 bases and J by 4 bases, with 16 bases between the two germline ends. CDR3: CASSSLGREGTEAFF. In DNA, the CDR3 is TGCGCCAGCAGCTCCCTCGGGAGGGAGGGCACTGAAGCTTTCTTT.

V gene TRBV7-2 combines with J gene TRBJ2-1; D is possibly TRBD2 (5 bases). The CDR3 is 14 residues long. V was pared by 5 bases and J by 1 base, with 9 bases between. CDR1 SGHTA and CDR2 FQGNSA come from the germline V gene. The CDR3 spells CASSGLGSYNEQFF. CDR3 in DNA: TGTGCCAGCAGCGGACTTGGGTCCTACAATGAGCAGTTCTTC.

The chain has TRBV5-5 and TRBJ1-5; TRBD1 is a possible D gene (5 bases). Per germline, CDR1 SGHKS and CDR2 YYEKEE (reference sequence). The CDR3 sequence is 16 residues long. Trimming took 0 bases from V and 5 from J, leaving 15 bases between them. CDR3 sequence: CASSLAGGVMDQPQHF. The CDR3 coding sequence is TGTGCCAGCAGCTTGGCAGGAGGGGTGATGGATCAGCCCCAGCATTTT.

V usage is TRBV5-1 and J usage is TRBJ1-1; D unclear. This CDR3 spans 14 amino acids. Germline V gene data show CDR1 as SGHRS and CDR2 as YFSETQ. Between the trimmed V and J ends, which lost 3 bases and 0 bases, there was a span of 9 bases. The CDR3 loop reads CASSSLGVNTEAFF. The CDR3 coding sequence is TGCGCCAGCAGCTCCTTGGGCGTGAACACTGAAGCTTTCTTT.

The rearrangement joins TRBV6-6 to TRBJ1-5; tentative D call: TRBD1 (6 bases). V was pared by 6 bases and J by 10 bases, with 13 bases between. Germline assignment: CDR1 MNHNY and CDR2 SVGAGI (reference sequence). The CDR3 extends over 12 amino acids. CDR3 sequence (DNA): TGTGCCAGCAGGGGGGGGCAGGGCCCCCAGCATTTT. Translation gives CASRGGQGPQHF.

This sequence joins TRBV6-6 and TRBJ2-7; TRBD2 agrees at 15 bases. V shed 0 bases, J shed 5 bases, and the junction held 2 bases outside the gene matches. CDR1 MNHNY and CDR2 SVGAGI come from the germline V gene (reference sequence). CDR3 length: 16 amino acids. CDR3 DNA sequence: TGTGCCAGCAGTTACTCGGGACTAGCGGGGGGAAACGAGCAGTACTTC. This sequence encodes CASSYSGLAGGNEQYF.

The CDR3: CASSFGGGWETQYF. CDR3 nucleotides: TGTGCCAGCAGCTTCGGGGGCGGCTGGGAGACCCAGTACTTC. This chain links TRBV7-2 with TRBJ2-5; possibly TRBD1 or TRBD2 for D (6 bases each). The CDR3 is 14 amino acids. V shed 3 bases and J shed 5 bases, with 13 bases lying between them. CDR1 and CDR2 (germline): SGHTA, FQGNSA.

The J gene is TRBJ1-2, the V gene TRBV6-6; TRBD1 aligns across 11 bases. Trimming cost V 6 bases and J 10 bases; bases outside gene matches: 7. Looked up from germline, CDR1 is MNHNY and CDR2 is SVGAGI (reference sequence). This CDR3 contains 13 residues. This chain's CDR3 is CASSRGQGASYTF. Written as DNA, the CDR3 is TGTGCCAGCAGCCGTGGACAGGGGGCCTCCTACACCTTC.

The CDR3 sequence: CASSLSGGGRETQYF. CDR3 nucleotide sequence: TGCGCCAGCAGCTTGTCGGGGGGAGGTCGGGAGACCCAGTACTTC. The rearrangement joins TRBV5-1 to TRBJ2-5; 7 nucleotides match TRBD2. CDR1 is SGHRS, CDR2 YFSETQ, per germline. The CDR3 spans 15 residues. With 1 base clipped from V and 5 bases from J, the junction kept 8 bases outside the gene matches.

The table lists this clone with a few counts. The rearrangement joins TRBV7-8 to TRBJ1-3, with D unclear. From germline, CDR1 is SGHVS and CDR2 FQNEAQ. V was shortened by 2 bases and J by 0 bases, with 11 bases between the two germline ends. This CDR3 is 16 amino acids long. The CDR3 protein is CASSLRVSPSGNTIYF. CDR3 in DNA: TGTGCCAGCAGCTTACGGGTATCCCCCTCTGGAAACACCATATATTTT.

This clone was recorded only once. V gene TRBV19 combines with J gene TRBJ2-6, with D tentatively TRBD1 (6 bases). The germline V and J ends were trimmed by 5 bases and 2 bases, with 16 bases remaining between them. The CDR3 contains 17 residues. The germline CDR1 and CDR2 sequences are LNHDA and SQIVND (reference sequence). This CDR3 reads CASSHRSGAAGANVLTF. As DNA, the CDR3 is TGTGCCAGTAGTCACCGTTCAGGGGCCGCTGGGGCCAACGTCCTGACTTTC. Full variable domain (remainder filled in from reference TRBV19 and TRBJ2-6): DGGITQSPKYLFRKEGQNVTLSCEQNLNHDAMYWYRQDPGQGLRLIYYSQIVNDFQKGDIAEGYSVSREKKESFPLTVTSAQKNPTAFYLCASSHRSGAAGANVLTFGAGSRLTVL.

This chain links TRBV9 with TRBJ2-1; 7 bases line up with TRBD2. V trimming: 4 bases; J trimming: 14 bases; junction bases outside the gene matches: 18. This CDR3 is 15 amino acids long. The germline V gene encodes CDR1 SGDLS and CDR2 YYNGEE. The CDR3 loop is CASSFLGLVGELEFF. CDR3 in DNA: TGTGCCAGCAGCTTCCTCGGACTAGTGGGGGAACTTGAGTTCTTC.

The chain combines TRBV9 with TRBJ2-5; D is unresolved. The CDR3 spans 14 residues. With 3 bases removed from V and 1 base from J, the gap between germline ends came to 10 bases. In germline, CDR1 is SGDLS, CDR2 YYNGEE. DNA for the CDR3: TGTGCCAGCAGCGAAACGGGCCGCCAAGAGACCCAGTACTTC. Amino acids: CASSETGRQETQYF.

This chain links TRBV11-3 with TRBJ2-2; the match to TRBD1 covers 8 bases. The V gene end was trimmed by 5 bases and the J gene end by 5 bases; junction bases not matched to a gene: 10. Germline CDR1 reads SGHNT; CDR2 reads YENEEA. The CDR3 sequence is 16 residues long. The CDR3 region is CASSPSGGVLTGELFF. CDR3 in DNA: TGTGCCAGCAGCCCTTCAGGGGGCGTTTTGACCGGGGAGCTGTTTTTT.

J is TRBJ2-7 and V is TRBV4-1, with 14 bases aligning to TRBD2. V shed 6 bases, J shed 1 base, and the junction held 11 bases outside the gene matches. The CDR3 consists of 18 residues. From germline, CDR1 is MGHRA and CDR2 YSYEKL. CDR3 in amino acids: CASSYGLAGGPGSYEQYF. CDR3 DNA sequence: TGCGCCAGCAGTTACGGACTAGCGGGGGGCCCGGGGTCCTACGAGCAGTACTTC.

This clone was seen once. The rearrangement joins TRBV9 to TRBJ1-3; 9 bases are shared with TRBD1. After removal of 3 bases from V and 2 bases from J, the junction contained 6 bases not matched to a gene. Germline V gene lookup returns CDR1 SGDLS and CDR2 YYNGEE. This CDR3 contains 16 residues. CDR3 residues: CASSAGQGFAGNTIYF. The CDR3, as DNA: TGTGCCAGCAGCGCAGGACAGGGGTTCGCTGGAAACACCATATATTTT.

This clone was recorded once. The chain joins TRBV5-5 to TRBJ2-5, with a weak D call TRBD1 (6 bases). The CDR3 is made up of 14 amino acids. Germline V lookup: CDR1 SGHKS, CDR2 YYEKEE (reference sequence). V lost 0 bases and J 5 bases, leaving 11 bases between the germline ends. As DNA, the CDR3 is TGTGCCAGCAGCTTGGGAGGGGACACTGAGACCCAGTACTTC. Translation gives CASSLGGDTETQYF.

The rearrangement uses TRBV12-5 and TRBJ2-3, with 14 bases identical to TRBD2. V shed 6 bases and J 2 bases; nucleotides not matched to a gene: 13. Germline V gene lookup returns CDR1 LGHNT and CDR2 FRNRAP. The CDR3 covers 19 residues. As DNA, the CDR3 is TGTGCTAGTGGCGGTACCGTCGGGACTAGCGGGGGAAACACAGATACGCAGTATTTT. Encoded protein: CASGGTVGTSGGNTDTQYF.

V gene TRBV14 combines with J gene TRBJ2-7; no clear D. Trimming stripped 0 bases from V and 3 bases from J, with 9 bases between. Germline CDR1 reads SGHDN; CDR2 reads FVKESK. There are 14 residues in the CDR3. DNA for the CDR3: TGTGCCAGCAGCCAAGATCAAGGGTACTACGAGCAGTACTTC. Protein product: CASSQDQGYYEQYF.

The rearrangement joins TRBV2 to TRBJ1-2, with 9 nucleotides matching TRBD1. The germline V gene encodes CDR1 SNHLY and CDR2 FYNNEI. The CDR3 length is 16 residues. The V and J ends lost 5 bases and 0 bases, in that order; junction bases with no gene match: 7. CDR3 bases: TGTGCCAGCAGTCCCGGACAGGGGAGGGCTAACTATGGCTACACCTTC. Protein product: CASSPGQGRANYGYTF.

The CDR3 loop is CASSLSQAPYNEQFF. The CDR3 bases are TGTGCCAGCAGCTTAAGCCAGGCTCCCTACAATGAGCAGTTCTTC. The rearrangement links TRBV7-2 to TRBJ2-1; D not certain. Germline lookup yields CDR1 SGHTA and CDR2 FQGNSA. The CDR3 is 15 residues long. Deletions cut 2 bases from V and 2 bases from J, with 10 bases between.